The rows below give T cell receptor beta chains drawn from one sample of a study of CD8+ T cells in alopecia areata. Clones were sequenced by immunoSEQ multiplex PCR, and TCRdb holds only the in-frame ones, with some missing. The sample holds about 110,000 clones, approximately 59% seen once. Sequencing was done on a sample of CD8+ T cells sorted from blood. Source of these receptors: a human donor in good health. CDR3s include the opening cysteine and the closing phenylalanine or tryptophan. A D gene is named only where the DNA matches it firmly. Clone size is not always given. Where it is, it says once, few, many or a class for expanded clones.

>once|TRBJ2-2|TRBV7-8|15|TRBD1
CASSSTGTSTGELFF
TGTGCCAGCAGCTCGACAGGGACGTCCACCGGGGAGCTGTTTTTT
>few|TRBJ2-7|TRBV28|15|TRBD1
CASSLWVTGNYEQYF
TGTGCCAGCAGTTTATGGGTGACAGGGAACTACGAGCAGTACTTC
>.|TRBJ2-2|TRBV9|14|.
CASSVARGSGELFF
TGTGCCAGCAGCGTAGCTAGGGGATCCGGGGAGCTGTTTTTT
>few|TRBJ2-1|TRBV28|15|.
CASSFRDGAYNEQFF
TGTGCCAGCAGCTTCCGCGATGGGGCCTACAATGAGCAGTTCTTC
>.|TRBJ1-2|TRBV10-2|13|TRBD1
CAVGDRVGYGYTF
TGCGCAGTGGGGGACAGGGTAGGGTATGGCTACACCTTC
>.|TRBJ2-3|TRBV4-1|17|TRBD2
CASSQDRVAGASDTQYF
TGCGCCAGCAGCCAAGATCGGGTAGCGGGGGCTTCGGATACGCAGTATTTT
>.|TRBJ2-1|TRBV6-1|11|TRBD2
CAGGSYNEQFF
TGTGCCGGCGGGAGTTACAATGAGCAGTTCTTC
>few|TRBJ1-5|TRBV7-6|16|.
CASSPRGGGMGQPQHF
TGTGCCAGCAGCCCCAGGGGTGGGGGGATGGGTCAGCCCCAGCATTTT
>.|TRBJ2-1|TRBV15|15|TRBD2
CATSRVAGGHNEQFF
TGTGCCACCAGCAGAGTGGCGGGGGGACACAATGAGCAGTTCTTC
>.|TRBJ2-1|TRBV29-1|14|.
CSVEPGSSYNEQFF
TGCAGCGTTGAGCCGGGGAGCTCCTACAATGAGCAGTTCTTC